The 11 T cell receptor beta chains given below trace back to one sample, sequenced in a study of regulatory T cells in long-lasting Graves disease. Time point in this sample: newly diagnosed GD, antithyroid drugs for less than 3 months. From RNA extracted from PBMCs, the TCR library was made. Building of the TCR beta libraries involved iRepertoire HTBI primers and Arm-PCR of CDR3 regions. TCRdb processed the multiplex PCR reads anew with MiXCR; each CDR3 protein has one entry. The repertoire holds 400,000 to 650,000 distinct CDR3 sequences, with about 16% as singletons. Separately, the same data were catalogued under a study of T cells in Graves' hyperthyroidism and ophthalmopathy.

The source was peripheral blood mononuclear cells (PBMCs), collected at new diagnosis, from a patient treated with antithyroid drugs. These receptors came from a woman aged 40-60 years with Graves disease.

The chain employs TRBV19 and TRBJ1-5; TRBD1 is a possible D gene (6 bases). Germline V lookup: CDR1 LNHDA, CDR2 SQIVND (reference sequence). The CDR3 covers 13 residues. With 10 bases removed from V and 5 bases from J, the gap between germline ends came to 15 bases. CDR3 amino acids: CATQQGSHQPQHF. In DNA, the CDR3 is TGTGCCACCCAACAGGGTTCCCATCAGCCCCAGCATTTT.

This clonotype was counted ten times or more. The CDR3, as DNA: TGTGCCAGCAGGCCCGGGACCGCCCGGGATCAGCCCCAGCATTTT. It encodes CASRPGTARDQPQHF. The J gene is TRBJ1-5, the V gene TRBV6-1, with D possibly TRBD1 on 5 matching bases. The CDR3 extends over 15 amino acids. The germline V gene encodes CDR1 MNHNS and CDR2 SASEGT. With 6 bases removed from V and 5 bases from J, the gap between germline ends came to 17 bases.

This clonotype was found many times. The chain carries TRBV12-3 or TRBV12-4 and TRBJ1-1; a weak D match, TRBD1 (5 bases). The V and J ends lost 1 base and 3 bases respectively, with 12 bases between them. The CDR3 is 15 residues long. The CDR3 reads CASSLEEGWDTEAFF. The CDR3 DNA is TGTGCCAGCAGTTTAGAGGAGGGGTGGGACACTGAAGCTTTCTTT.

This clonotype was counted at least ten times. This rearrangement joins TRBV2 to TRBJ1-2, with D perhaps TRBD1 (5 bases). Looked up from germline, CDR1 is SNHLY and CDR2 is FYNNEI. The CDR3 runs 14 residues. V shed 3 bases and J shed 2 bases, with 10 bases lying between them. The CDR3 sequence: CASSDSRANYGYTF. CDR3 in DNA: TGTGCCAGCAGTGACAGCAGGGCCAACTATGGCTACACCTTC.

The chain joins TRBV5-6 to TRBJ2-7; D uncertain. Between the trimmed V and J ends, which lost 4 bases and 3 bases, there was a span of 11 bases. From germline, CDR1 is SGHDT and CDR2 YYEEEE. The CDR3 extends over 13 amino acids. DNA of the CDR3: TGTGCCAGCAGCCCCCCGACAATCTACGAGCAGTACTTC. This codes for CASSPPTIYEQYF.

As regards this clonotype: Since a much larger clone is just one base distant, this may be a read error. It is likely a read error, because the conserved phenylalanine at the end of the CDR3 is missing. The genes are TRBV10-3 and TRBJ1-1, with 9 bases matching TRBD1. The V gene end was trimmed by 5 bases and the J gene end by 4 bases; junction bases not matched to a gene: 2. This CDR3 contains 13 residues. Germline values: CDR1 ENHRY, CDR2 SYGVKD. The CDR3: CAISLTGGTEAFS. DNA for the CDR3: TGTGCCATCAGTTTGACAGGGGGCACTGAAGCTTTCTCT.

This clonotype was seen just once. The genes are TRBV20-1 and TRBJ1-4; 9 bases fit TRBD1. The CDR3 is made up of 16 amino acids. Trimming cost V 4 bases and J 2 bases; bases outside gene matches: 8. CDR1 DFQATT and CDR2 SNEGSKA come from the germline V gene (reference sequence). CDR3 DNA: TGCAGTGCTAACCCCGGGACAGGGAGGACTAATGAAAAACTGTTTTTT. Amino acid sequence: CSANPGTGRTNEKLFF.

The chain employs TRBV11-3 and TRBJ2-2; 8 nucleotides align to TRBD2. The CDR3 extends over 16 amino acids. Germline CDR1 reads SGHNT; CDR2 reads YENEEA. The ends lost 1 base at V and 3 bases at J; junction bases unmatched: 4. For the CDR3, the DNA is TGTGCCAGCAGCTTAGGAGTAGCGGGGTACACCGGGGAGCTGTTTTTT. Its translation: CASSLGVAGYTGELFF.

In this sample, this clonotype turned up a few times. The chain recombines TRBV20-1 with TRBJ1-5; perhaps TRBD1 as D (6 bases). The germline V and J ends were trimmed by 6 bases and 4 bases, with 19 bases remaining between them. The germline gives CDR1 DFQATT, CDR2 SNEGSKA (reference sequence). This CDR3 is built from 15 residues. CDR3 region: CSANKQGSVNQPQHF. CDR3 nucleotides: TGCAGTGCAAACAAACAGGGAAGCGTAAATCAGCCCCAGCATTTT.

V and J are TRBV27 and TRBJ1-1; 8 bases match TRBD1. The CDR3 runs 16 residues. The germline V gene encodes CDR1 MNHEY and CDR2 SMNVEV (reference sequence). V trimming: 1 base; J trimming: 1 base; junction bases outside the gene matches: 5. This CDR3 reads CASSLWPQGANTEAFF. The CDR3, as DNA: TGTGCCAGCAGTTTATGGCCCCAGGGGGCGAACACTGAAGCTTTCTTT.

The sample holds many counts of this clonotype. The chain carries TRBV12-3 or TRBV12-4 and TRBJ2-7, with TRBD1 matching over 9 bases. The CDR3 runs 14 residues. V gave up 5 bases and J gave up 6 bases; unmatched junction bases: 8. The CDR3 sequence: CASSPRDREAEQYF. DNA for the CDR3: TGTGCCAGCAGTCCTCGGGACAGGGAGGCCGAGCAGTACTTC.